Listed below are T cell receptor beta chains from one sample, sequenced in a study of blood T cell repertoires in COVID-19. TCRdb keeps only in-frame clones here, not all; method: immunoSEQ multiplex PCR. There are fewer than 200,000 clones in the sample; 60% to 80% occur only once, and around 3% lies in the top ten. The material sequenced was peripheral blood. Every receptor here comes from a man in his 70s with acute or convalescent COVID-19. The CDR3 runs from the conserved cysteine through the conserved F or W. A D gene is named only where the DNA matches it firmly. Not all rows give a size; the values are once, few, many and, for expanded clones, a class.

CDR3aa	CDR3nt	v_gene	d_gene	j_gene	abundance
CATSDGSRGETQYF	TGTGCCACCAGTGATGGCTCCAGGGGAGAGACCCAGTACTTC	TRBV24-1	.	TRBJ2-5	.
CATSDQDRPDQPQHF	TGTGCCACCAGTGACCAGGACAGACCGGATCAGCCCCAGCATTTT	TRBV24-1	.	TRBJ1-5	.
CASSLAGGRNTEAFF	TGCGCCAGCAGCTTGGCAGGAGGGAGGAACACTGAAGCTTTCTTT	TRBV5-1	.	TRBJ1-1	.
CASSLKAGLSTYNEQFF	TGTGCCAGCAGCTTGAAGGCGGGACTCTCAACCTACAATGAGCAGTTCTTC	TRBV5-4	.	TRBJ2-1	.
CASSPLLAGGATSTDTQYF	TGTGCCAGCTCACCCCTACTAGCGGGAGGAGCGACTAGCACAGATACGCAGTATTTT	TRBV18	TRBD2	TRBJ2-3	once
CASSPNSGGQPQHF	TGTGCCAGTAGTCCAAACAGTGGAGGTCAGCCCCAGCATTTT	TRBV19	.	TRBJ1-5	.
CSVTGTDNEKLFF	TGCAGCGTAACCGGGACAGATAATGAAAAACTGTTTTTT	TRBV29-1	TRBD1	TRBJ1-4	.
CSASAWPSGNTIYF	TGCAGTGCTAGTGCGTGGCCCTCTGGAAACACCATATATTTT	TRBV20-1	.	TRBJ1-3	.
CASSTGGTNEKLFF	TGTGCCAGCAGCACAGGGGGAACTAATGAAAAACTGTTTTTT	TRBV6-5	TRBD1	TRBJ1-4	.
CASSQQTGGYEQYF	TGTGCCAGCAGCCAACAGACAGGGGGCTACGAGCAGTACTTC	TRBV3-1/TRBV3-2	TRBD1	TRBJ2-7	.
CASARVAGATYEQYF	TGTGCCAGCGCCCGGGTCGCGGGTGCTACCTACGAGCAGTACTTC	TRBV19	.	TRBJ2-7	.
CASSSADRGPFELLYSRLHF	TGTGCCAGCAGCTCCGCGGACAGGGGGCCTTTCGAGCTCTTGTATTCACGCCTCCACTTT	TRBV5-5	TRBD1	TRBJ1-6	.
CASSLGSGSSYEQYF	TGTGCCAGCAGCTTAGGTAGCGGGAGCTCCTACGAGCAGTACTTC	TRBV11-2	TRBD2	TRBJ2-7	.
CASSLRTGSYTF	TGTGCCAGCAGCCTTCGGACAGGCAGCTACACCTTC	TRBV3-1/TRBV3-2	TRBD1	TRBJ1-2	.
CASSFPGGGQETQYF	TGTGCCAGCAGCTTCCCTGGCGGGGGTCAAGAGACCCAGTACTTC	TRBV11-1	TRBD2	TRBJ2-5	.
CASMRQGASGSDTQYF	TGTGCCAGTATGAGACAGGGCGCTAGCGGGAGTGATACGCAGTATTTT	TRBV19	TRBD2	TRBJ2-3	.
CARVLGSLDWVDNYGYTF	TGTGCCAGAGTCTTAGGGAGTTTAGACTGGGTCGATAACTATGGCTACACCTTC	TRBV3-1/TRBV3-2	.	TRBJ1-2	.
CASSQDSGVGKAFF	TGTGCCAGCAGCCAAGATTCAGGGGTGGGGAAAGCTTTCTTT	TRBV4-2	.	TRBJ1-1	.
CASRRGGTTVYEQYF	TGTGCCAGCAGGCGAGGAGGCACAACCGTCTACGAGCAGTACTTC	TRBV27	.	TRBJ2-7	.
CASSSSGTSGMSTDTQYF	TGTGCCAGCAGCTCCTCCGGGACTAGCGGGATGAGCACAGATACGCAGTATTTT	TRBV7-2	TRBD2	TRBJ2-3	.
CASSPRSGTASYEQYF	TGTGCCAGCTCACCACGGTCCGGGACAGCTTCCTACGAGCAGTACTTC	TRBV18	TRBD1	TRBJ2-7	.
CASSVSTGSYEQYF	TGTGCCAGTAGTGTAAGTACAGGATCCTACGAGCAGTACTTC	TRBV19	.	TRBJ2-7	.
CASSLPGQGAYGYTF	TGCGCCAGCAGCTTACCGGGACAGGGGGCCTATGGCTACACCTTC	TRBV5-1	TRBD1	TRBJ1-2	few
CASSLGARYGYTF	TGTGCCAGCTCCCTTGGGGCGAGGTATGGCTACACCTTC	TRBV12-3/TRBV12-4	.	TRBJ1-2	.
CASSPDRVLGYTF	TGTGCCAGCAGCCCTGACAGGGTACTAGGCTACACCTTC	TRBV27	TRBD1	TRBJ1-2	.
CASSAGTVLSSSGNTIYF	TGTGCCAGCAGCGCCGGGACAGTACTTTCTAGCTCTGGAAACACCATATATTTT	TRBV7-6	TRBD1	TRBJ1-3	.